The rows below give T cell receptor beta chains drawn from one sample of a study of vaccination effects on CD4 cells after COVID-19. The antigens these receptors bind are not known. Method: immunoSEQ multiplex PCR; TCRdb's copy keeps in-frame clones and lacks some. The sample lists roughly 56,000 clones; over 60% were seen once. The sequencing here drew on CD4+ T cells from PBMCs cultured without peptide, taken before COVID-19 vaccination. All receptors come from a human donor who received a COVID-19 vaccine. Both conserved end residues are part of each CDR3. The D gene is left open where the match is weak. A clone size is listed for some rows: how often the clone was seen (once, few, many), or a class if it is expanded.

d_gene,v_gene,abundance,j_gene,CDR3nt,CDR3aa
-,TRBV5-6,-,TRBJ1-2,TGTGCCAGCAGCTTGGGACCCTACTATGGCTACACCTTC,CASSLGPYYGYTF
TRBD1,TRBV6-6,-,TRBJ1-2,TGTGCCAGCAGTGCAACAGGGGGCAGAGGCTACACCTTC,CASSATGGRGYTF
TRBD2,TRBV29-1,-,TRBJ2-3,TGCAGCGTTACGACCCCGGGGGGTGGGACAGATACGCAGTATTTT,CSVTTPGGGTDTQYF
-,TRBV12-3/TRBV12-4,-,TRBJ2-6,TGTGCCAGCAGTTTAGTAGGGGCCAACGTCCTGACTTTC,CASSLVGANVLTF
TRBD1,TRBV3-1/TRBV3-2,-,TRBJ1-4,TGTGCCAGCAGGAAGGGGGCTGCTAATGAAAAACTGTTTTTT,CASRKGAANEKLFF
-,TRBV19,few,TRBJ1-6,TGTGCCAGTAAAACAACACAACCGACTAATTCACCCCTCCACTTT,CASKTTQPTNSPLHF
-,TRBV7-9,-,TRBJ1-6,TGTGCCAGCAGCTTAGGGGCCGCGTTGGGGCCCCTCCACTTT,CASSLGAALGPLHF
-,TRBV15,-,TRBJ2-5,TGTGCCACCAGCAGAGACCTCGGAGAGACCCAGTACTTC,CATSRDLGETQYF
-,TRBV3-1/TRBV3-2,few,TRBJ1-5,TGTGCCAGCAGCCGGCAGGGGAATCAGCCCCAGCATTTT,CASSRQGNQPQHF
-,TRBV20-1,-,TRBJ2-5,TGCAGTGCTAGGAGGGAGGAGACCCAGTACTTC,CSARREETQYF
TRBD1,TRBV24-1,-,TRBJ2-1,TGTGCCACCAGTGACGCAGGGGGCGGTTCCTACAATGAGCAGTTCTTC,CATSDAGGGSYNEQFF
TRBD1,TRBV10-3,-,TRBJ1-2,TGTGCCATCAGAGAAACCGGGACAGACTATGGCTACACCTTC,CAIRETGTDYGYTF
TRBD1,TRBV6-6,-,TRBJ2-1,TGTGCCAGCAATTGGGACAGGTACAATGAGCAGTTCTTC,CASNWDRYNEQFF
-,TRBV2,-,TRBJ1-2,TGTGCCAGCAGTCCACAGGACGGCTCGGAGACCTTC,CASSPQDGSETF
TRBD1,TRBV2,-,TRBJ1-1,TGTGCCAGCAGTGACCAGGGGGTGGGGACTGAAGCTTTCTTT,CASSDQGVGTEAFF
-,TRBV19,few,TRBJ2-1,TGTGCCAGTAGGCGGGACAACTCCTACAATGAGCAGTTCTTC,CASRRDNSYNEQFF
-,TRBV4-1,-,TRBJ2-4,TGCGCCAGCAGCCAAGCAGGGGCGGGTGGGCCGGCCAAAAACATTCAGTACTTC,CASSQAGAGGPAKNIQYF
-,TRBV7-9,-,TRBJ2-3,TGTGCCAGCAGCTTTGGGCTAGCCTCCAGCACAGATACGCAGTATTTT,CASSFGLASSTDTQYF
-,TRBV18,-,TRBJ1-1,TGTGCCAGCTCACCAACCCGACAGGAGAACACTGAAGCTTTCTTT,CASSPTRQENTEAFF
TRBD2,TRBV7-2,-,TRBJ2-3,TGTGCCAGCACCCCTAGAGGGGCGGGGGGGAAGTATTTT,CASTPRGAGGKYF
-,TRBV5-1,-,TRBJ1-2,TGCGCCAGCAGCCCCGCCTCTGGGGGCCCCTATGGCTACACCTTC,CASSPASGGPYGYTF
-,TRBV9,-,TRBJ1-1,TGTGCCAGCAGCGTAGCAGGGTTAAACACTGAAGCTTTCTTT,CASSVAGLNTEAFF
TRBD2,TRBV27,-,TRBJ2-5,TGTGCCAGCAGAAACAGGACTAGCGGAGTAAAGACCCAGTACTTC,CASRNRTSGVKTQYF
-,TRBV5-1,-,TRBJ1-3,TGCGCCAGCAGCCCCGGCGGCGGGAGCTCTGGAAACACCATATATTTT,CASSPGGGSSGNTIYF
-,TRBV7-2,-,TRBJ1-4,TGTGCCAGCAGCTTAGCGTCGACAGCAACTAATGAAAAACTGTTTTTT,CASSLASTATNEKLFF
-,TRBV6-4,-,TRBJ2-4,TGTGCCAGCAGTGCGGAAACGGGAAACATTCAGTACTTC,CASSAETGNIQYF
-,TRBV7-2,-,TRBJ1-2,TGTGCCAGCAGCTTGGACAGTGGCTATGGCTACACCTTC,CASSLDSGYGYTF
-,TRBV28,-,TRBJ2-4,TGTGCCAGCAGTTTTGGAGGGGTCGGCATTCAGTACTTC,CASSFGGVGIQYF
TRBD1,TRBV7-7,-,TRBJ2-2,TGTGCCAGCAGCGCGAACCGGGACAGGGCGAACACCGGGGAGCTGTTTTTT,CASSANRDRANTGELFF
TRBD1,TRBV11-2,few,TRBJ1-1,TGTGCCAGCAGCGGGACAGCTAACACTGAAGCTTTCTTT,CASSGTANTEAFF
-,TRBV29-1,-,TRBJ2-5,TGCAGTGCGCGGACCGACATCATCCAAGAGACCCAGTACTTC,CSARTDIIQETQYF
-,TRBV6-2/TRBV6-3,-,TRBJ2-6,TGTGCCAGCAGTTACTCGGGCTCTGGGGCCAACGTCCTGACTTTC,CASSYSGSGANVLTF
-,TRBV7-9,-,TRBJ2-1,TGTGCCAGCATCTACTTGATTACTTACAATGAGCAGTTCTTC,CASIYLITYNEQFF
-,TRBV5-4,-,TRBJ2-2,TGTGCCAGCAGCTTGTTGAGTGATTCCGGGGAGCTGTTTTTT,CASSLLSDSGELFF
-,TRBV6-5,-,TRBJ1-5,TGTGCCAGCAGTACGACATTCGGGCCCCAGCATTTT,CASSTTFGPQHF
-,TRBV6-5,-,TRBJ1-1,TGTGCCAGCAGTACGGTGGCAGCGAACACTGAAGCTTTCTTT,CASSTVAANTEAFF
-,TRBV28,-,TRBJ2-5,TGTGCCAGCAGTTCCCCCAGGGGCGGTAAAGAGACCCAGTACTTC,CASSSPRGGKETQYF
-,TRBV6-5,-,TRBJ1-5,TGTGCCAGCAGTTACGGGCGACAGAGGCAAAATCAGCCCCAGCATTTT,CASSYGRQRQNQPQHF
TRBD1,TRBV5-1,-,TRBJ2-3,TGCGCCAGCAGCCCAGAGGGACAGGGGGCGCGTACGCAGTATTTT,CASSPEGQGARTQYF
TRBD1,TRBV7-2,-,TRBJ1-1,TGTGCCAGCAGCAAAGAGGGGGCCGTGAACACTGAAGCTTTCTTT,CASSKEGAVNTEAFF
-,TRBV24-1,once,TRBJ2-3,TGTGCCACCCAAGTGGGCGGAAGCACAGATACGCAGTATTTT,CATQVGGSTDTQYF
-,TRBV27,once,TRBJ1-2,TGTGCCAGCAGTTCGGGACCTGGCTATGGCTACACCTTC,CASSSGPGYGYTF
-,TRBV5-1,-,TRBJ2-3,TGCGCCAGCAGCTTGAGTAGGGGGACAGATACGCAGTATTTT,CASSLSRGTDTQYF
-,TRBV9,-,TRBJ2-3,TGTGCCAGCAGCGTAGGAGGCGGGACTAGCACAGATACGCAGTATTTT,CASSVGGGTSTDTQYF
-,TRBV5-1,few,TRBJ1-1,TGCGCCAGCAGCTTGGGAGCCATGAGGACGGCTGAAGCTTTCTTT,CASSLGAMRTAEAFF
-,TRBV19,-,TRBJ1-1,TGTGCCAGTAGTATATCCATGAACACTGAAGCTTTCTTT,CASSISMNTEAFF